This TCR beta chain was found in a study of cytomegalovirus exposure and HLA in healthy donors. Across the study: Prior work identified 95 million to 120 million unique TCR beta sequences in roughly 180 million T cells. Whole-study results and caveats: In a later analysis, TCR beta V- and J-gene trimming showed a link to a missense DCLRE1C variant. TCR beta chains numbering more than 150 were designated cytomegalovirus-associated. DRB1 had the most TCR associations and HLA-C the fewest, a later analysis found, with rates varying by HLA locus.

The PCR used 60 Vbeta and 13 Jbeta primers. This table comes from immunoSEQ multiplex PCR, and its TCRdb copy is limited to in-frame clones, with some not included. The sample has around 140,000 clones; approximately 80% are singletons. CDR3 length equals 14 residues. Trimming at V came to 3 bases and at J to 4 bases, leaving 1 base not matched to a gene. CDR1 is SEHNR, CDR2 FQNEAQ, per germline (reference sequence). In its sample, this clone was seen a few times. Its antigen is undetermined. This chain links TRBV7-9 with TRBJ2-1, with 9 bases aligning to TRBD1. The receptor's source is a woman aged 40 to 49 in good health and CMV-seropositive. The material sequenced was PBMCs. CDR3 nucleotide sequence: TGTGCCAGCAGCTTGGGGACAGGGTACAATGAGCAGTTCTTC. Protein product: CASSLGTGYNEQFF.